Detailed here is one T cell receptor beta chain. The CDR3 runs to 15 residues. V lost 3 bases to trimming and J lost 6 bases; unmatched junction nucleotides: 9. Germline loops: CDR1 MGHDK, CDR2 SYGVNS. This specimen belongs to a study of T cells in Graves' hyperthyroidism and ophthalmopathy. TCR beta CDR3 sequences were amplified from RNA transcripts. The TCR CDR3 was amplified in a first-round RT-PCR using the HTBI primer set. Each CDR3 protein is one row after TCRdb ran MiXCR on the multiplex PCR reads. The sample holds over 45,000 distinct CDR3 sequences, roughly 50% seen once. This TCR came from a woman aged 25 to 39 with Graves' ophthalmopathy. The sequenced material came from blood. The J gene is TRBJ1-2, the V gene TRBV25-1, with 8 bases that match TRBD1. The CDR3 DNA reads as TGTGCCAGCAGTGATAAGGTGTCGACAGGGGATGGCTACACCTTC. This codes for CASSDKVSTGDGYTF.